These 29 T cell receptor beta chains originate from one sample sequenced in a study of cytomegalovirus exposure and HLA in healthy donors. Use of 60 Vbeta and 13 Jbeta primers characterized the PCR. TCRdb's table, derived via immunoSEQ multiplex PCR, lists solely in-frame clones and lacks some. The sample consists of fewer than 250,000 clones, more than 75% of them appearing once. The sequenced material came from PBMCs. These receptors were collected from a male donor in good health and CMV-seronegative.

The V and J genes are TRBV23-1 and TRBJ2-5; 7 bases align to TRBD1. The tail of the sequence fits TRBJ2-7 better, so the J call may be wrong. TRBV23-1 is an open reading frame, and its role is uncertain. This CDR3 has 16 residues. The DNA for the CDR3 is TGCGCCAGCAGTCATATCACGGACAGGCCTGGGTACGAGCAGTACTTC. Protein: CASSHITDRPGYEQYF.

This clone was seen a handful of times. The chain recombines TRBV2 with TRBJ1-2; D is perhaps TRBD1 (6 bases). The CDR3 runs 15 residues. V dropped 2 bases and J dropped 2 bases, with 12 bases sitting between them. Per the germline V gene, CDR1 is SNHLY and CDR2 is FYNNEI. The CDR3 loop is CASSEIQGANYGYTF. In nucleotides, the CDR3 is TGTGCCAGCAGTGAAATACAGGGAGCAAACTATGGCTACACCTTC.

This chain joins TRBV19 and TRBJ2-3, with 10 positions matching TRBD2. Per the germline V gene, CDR1 is LNHDA and CDR2 is SQIVND (reference sequence). The J segment lost 0 bases and the V segment lost 2 bases, leaving 2 bases of the junction unmatched. The CDR3 extends over 16 amino acids. DNA of the CDR3: TGTGCCAGTAGTATACTAGCGGGAGCTAGCACAGATACGCAGTATTTT. It is translated as CASSILAGASTDTQYF.

This clone has a handful of counts. The chain recombines TRBV28 with TRBJ1-4; possible D gene TRBD1, 6 bases. The length of the CDR3 is 16 residues. The germline V gene encodes CDR1 MDHEN and CDR2 SYDVKM. Trimming removed 6 bases at V and 6 bases at J, with 20 bases between. The CDR3 protein is CASSPTLQGIDEKLFF. In DNA, the CDR3 is TGTGCCAGCAGCCCTACCCTACAGGGCATAGATGAAAAACTGTTTTTT. The whole variable domain, filled in from reference TRBV28 and TRBJ1-4, reads DVKVTQSSRYLVKRTGEKVFLECVQDMDHENMFWYRQDPGLGLRLIYFSYDVKMKEKGDIPEGYSVSREKKERFSLILESASTNQTSMYLCASSPTLQGIDEKLFFGSGTQLSVL.

The chain employs TRBV27 and TRBJ2-7; 8 bases align to TRBD1. J was trimmed by 4 bases and V by 0 bases; bases with no gene match: 5. CDR1 is MNHEY, CDR2 SMNVEV, per germline (reference sequence). The CDR3 loop spans 15 amino acids. CDR3 sequence (DNA): TGTGCCAGCAGTTTATCGTTACAGGGGGTATACGAGCAGTACTTC. Its translation: CASSLSLQGVYEQYF.

The chain recombines TRBV2 with TRBJ1-1; possible D gene TRBD1, 5 bases. CDR3 size: 13 residues. CDR1 is SNHLY, CDR2 FYNNEI, per germline. With 3 bases removed from V and 3 bases from J, the gap between germline ends came to 8 bases. The DNA of the CDR3 is TGTGCCAGCAGTGACGGGGGAGACACTGAAGCTTTCTTT. Translated: CASSDGGDTEAFF.

The rearrangement links TRBV5-6 to TRBJ1-2; TRBD1 matches 9 bases. The V gene end was trimmed by 5 bases and the J gene end by 4 bases; junction bases not matched to a gene: 12. CDR3 length: 16 amino acids. The germline CDR1 and CDR2 sequences are SGHDT and YYEEEE. Here the CDR3 reads CASRVRDRVSSYGYTF. CDR3 nucleotide sequence: TGTGCCAGCAGGGTGCGGGACAGGGTCTCGAGCTATGGCTACACCTTC.

The chain joins TRBV2 to TRBJ2-7, with D possibly TRBD2 on 5 matching bases. The germline gives CDR1 SNHLY, CDR2 FYNNEI. Trimming pared 8 bases from V and 2 bases from J, leaving 10 bases between. This CDR3 region has 12 residues. CDR3 nucleotides: TGTGCCAGCCGCCCCGGGGCCTACGAGCAGTACTTC. Protein sequence: CASRPGAYEQYF.

The chain uses TRBV2 and TRBJ2-3; D remains unclear. The CDR3 is made up of 16 amino acids. V lost 7 bases, J lost 1 base, and 18 bases lay in between. Germline V lookup: CDR1 SNHLY, CDR2 FYNNEI. In DNA, the CDR3 is TGTGCCAGCACCCTGAGGTCAGCCATGGGCACAGATACGCAGTATTTT. Its protein is CASTLRSAMGTDTQYF.

The chain recombines TRBV14 with TRBJ1-1; weak D call: TRBD1 (5 bases). This CDR3 is 15 amino acids long. The germline V and J ends were trimmed by 4 bases and 0 bases, with 12 bases remaining between them. The germline V gene encodes CDR1 SGHDN and CDR2 FVKESK. CDR3 protein: CASSPGGGLNTEAFF. The CDR3 coding sequence is TGTGCCAGCAGCCCTGGGGGGGGGTTGAACACTGAAGCTTTCTTT. Variable domain in full (rest from reference TRBV14 and TRBJ1-1): EAGVTQFPSHSVIEKGQTVTLRCDPISGHDNLYWYRRVMGKEIKFLLHFVKESKQDESGMPNNRFLAERTGGTYSTLKVQPAELEDSGVYFCASSPGGGLNTEAFFGQGTRLTVV.

The CDR3 spells CASRLGQGYGNTIYF. The DNA for the CDR3 is TGTGCCAGTCGGTTGGGACAGGGTTATGGAAACACCATATATTTT. This sequence joins TRBV19 and TRBJ1-3, with 9 bases matching TRBD1. J lost 3 bases, V lost 8 bases, and 8 bases had no gene match. The CDR3 is 15 amino acids. Germline values: CDR1 LNHDA, CDR2 SQIVND (reference sequence).

In this sample, this clone turned up a few times. J is TRBJ2-7 and V is TRBV29-1; 14 bases align to TRBD2. The CDR3 length is 16 residues. With 4 bases clipped from V and 2 bases from J, the junction kept 7 bases outside the gene matches. Germline V gene sequence: CDR1 SQVTM, CDR2 ANQGSEA. The CDR3 DNA follows: TGCAGCGTTGGGGGACTAGCGGGAGAAGTAACCTACGAGCAGTACTTC. Its translation is CSVGGLAGEVTYEQYF.

This clone was observed a few times. The V and J genes are TRBV11-2 and TRBJ1-1; no reliable D call. Trimming took 1 base from V and 8 from J, leaving 11 bases between them. The length of the CDR3 is 13 residues. CDR1 SGHAT and CDR2 FQNNGV come from the germline V gene. CDR3 DNA sequence: TGTGCCAGCAGCTTAGTGATGGGCGCCGAAGCTTTCTTT. Amino acids: CASSLVMGAEAFF.

The CDR3 nucleotides are TGTGCCAGCAGCTTGGGACTAGCGGGACCAGATACGCAGTATTTT. It is translated as CASSLGLAGPDTQYF. The chain links TRBV13 to TRBJ2-3, with 13 bases lining up with TRBD2. Germline trimming cut 3 bases from V and 4 bases from J; bases unmatched to any gene: 1. This CDR3 has 15 amino acids. The germline gives CDR1 PRHDT, CDR2 FYEKMQ (reference sequence).

This clone was picked up a small number of times. The chain uses TRBV11-1 and TRBJ2-2, with 10 bases identical to TRBD2. This CDR3 has 16 residues. CDR1 is SGHAT, CDR2 FQDESV, per germline (reference sequence). V trimming: 6 bases; J trimming: 4 bases; junction bases outside the gene matches: 8. CDR3 protein: CASSALAGGTTGELFF. Written as DNA, the CDR3 is TGTGCCAGCAGTGCCTTAGCGGGAGGTACCACCGGGGAGCTGTTTTTT.

This rearrangement joins TRBV18 to TRBJ2-7, with 7 positions matching TRBD1. Germline lookup yields CDR1 KGHSH and CDR2 LQKENI. This CDR3 comprises 13 residues. J lost 2 bases, V lost 6 bases, and 4 bases had no gene match. This chain's CDR3 is CASSVGQAYEQYF. The CDR3 DNA follows: TGTGCCAGCTCGGTCGGACAGGCCTACGAGCAGTACTTC.

In the case of this clone: In the same sample, other DNA sequences code for this CDR3. The chain recombines TRBV27 with TRBJ2-7; 7 bases line up with TRBD1. V was clipped by 5 bases and J by 2 bases; unmatched bases: 6. The CDR3 is 14 residues long. The germline gives CDR1 MNHEY, CDR2 SMNVEV (reference sequence). The CDR3 DNA follows: TGTGCCAGCAGTCCGAGACAGGGTCCCTACGAGCAGTACTTC. This codes for CASSPRQGPYEQYF.

This clone was counted only a few times. The rearrangement joins TRBV19 to TRBJ2-3; a weak D match, TRBD2 (6 bases). This CDR3 contains 16 residues. The V gene lost 3 bases and the J gene lost 2 bases, with 15 bases spanning the gap. The V gene's germline CDR1 is LNHDA and CDR2 SQIVND (reference sequence). CDR3 loop: CASSITGTYITDTQYF. In nucleotides, the CDR3 is TGTGCCAGTAGTATTACCGGGACTTACATCACAGATACGCAGTATTTT.

V is TRBV2 and J is TRBJ2-1; 14 bases align to TRBD2. J lost 9 bases, V lost 7 bases, and 8 bases had no gene match. Germline V gives CDR1 SNHLY, CDR2 FYNNEI. This CDR3 is built from 15 residues. CDR3 DNA: TGTGCCAGCACTGAGGGACTAGCGGGAGAGGGTGAGCAGTTCTTC. This codes for CASTEGLAGEGEQFF.

The CDR3 here is CASSRQGFTEAFF. In DNA, the CDR3 is TGCGCCAGCAGCCGACAGGGATTCACTGAAGCTTTCTTT. This rearrangement joins TRBV5-1 to TRBJ1-1; 7 bases match TRBD1. J gave up 4 bases and V 4 bases, and 4 bases lay outside the gene matches. CDR3 length: 13 residues. The germline CDR1 and CDR2 sequences are SGHRS and YFSETQ.

J is TRBJ1-4 and V is TRBV29-1; unclear D gene. This CDR3 is 13 amino acids long. Germline V gene sequence: CDR1 SQVTM, CDR2 ANQGSEA. The ends were cut back, 7 bases at V and 8 bases at J, with 17 bases in the middle. The CDR3 bases are TGCAGCGCCGCACTGGGAGTACAGGAAAAACTGTTTTTT. This translates into CSAALGVQEKLFF. Supplemented by reference TRBV29-1 and TRBJ1-4, the full variable domain reads SAVISQKPSRDICQRGTSLTIQCQVDSQVTMMFWYRQQPGQSLTLIATANQGSEATYESGFVIDKFPISRPNLTFSTLTVSNMSPEDSSIYLCSAALGVQEKLFFGSGTQLSVL.

The chain links TRBV15 to TRBJ2-1, with 16 nucleotides matching TRBD2. The trim removed 3 bases at V and 9 bases at J, leaving 5 bases unmatched. The CDR3 length is 16 residues. CDR1 LNHNV and CDR2 YYDKDF come from the germline V gene (reference sequence). Here the CDR3 DNA reads TGTGCCACCAGCAGGCCCGGGACTAGCGGGAGGGCTGAGCAGTTCTTC. This gives the protein CATSRPGTSGRAEQFF.

This clone has a handful of counts. The J gene is TRBJ1-3, the V gene TRBV5-6; perhaps TRBD1 as D (5 bases). Germline V lookup: CDR1 SGHDT, CDR2 YYEEEE. The CDR3 has 13 residues. Deletions cut 6 bases from V and 11 bases from J, with 18 bases between. The CDR3 sequence: CASTTQGKDAIYF. In DNA form, the CDR3 reads TGTGCCAGCACCACCCAGGGTAAAGACGCCATATATTTT.

The gene calls are TRBV2 and TRBJ2-5; 9 bases are a match to TRBD1. V trimming: 6 bases; J trimming: 11 bases; junction bases outside the gene matches: 10. The length of the CDR3 is 13 residues. CDR1 is SNHLY, CDR2 FYNNEI, per germline. The CDR3 region has the DNA TGTGCCAGCAGCCCCCTGACAGGGGGAGAGCAGTACTTC. This sequence encodes CASSPLTGGEQYF. Using reference TRBV2 and TRBJ2-5 for the parts outside the CDR3, the full variable domain is EPEVTQTPSHQVTQMGQEVILRCVPISNHLYFYWYRQILGQKVEFLVSFYNNEISEKSEIFDDQFSVERPDGSNFTLKIRSTKLEDSAMYFCASSPLTGGEQYFGPGTRLLVL.

The CDR3 DNA is TGTGCCAGCAGCCCGGGACAGGGGAGGAACACCATATATTTT. This encodes CASSPGQGRNTIYF. The genes are TRBV5-4 and TRBJ1-3; 10 bases map to TRBD1. Trimming removed 4 bases from V and 7 bases from J; junction bases left unmatched: 5. The CDR3 contains 14 residues. Germline lookup yields CDR1 SGHNT and CDR2 YYREEE (reference sequence).

V gene TRBV6-1 combines with J gene TRBJ2-5; tentative D call: TRBD1 (6 bases). The J call may be in error: the DNA end matches TRBJ2-7 better. The length of the CDR3 is 14 residues. Germline values: CDR1 MNHNS, CDR2 SASEGT. In nucleotides, the CDR3 is TGTGCCAGCAGTTTAGCAGGGGATTCCTACGAGCAGTACTTC. It is translated as CASSLAGDSYEQYF.

The rearrangement joins TRBV10-3 to TRBJ2-7; D is tentatively TRBD1 or TRBD2 (7 bases each). The CDR3 runs to 14 residues. CDR1 is ENHRY and CDR2 is SYGVKD in the germline V gene. Trimming removed 10 bases from V and 3 bases from J, with 19 bases in between. The DNA for the CDR3 is TGTGCCACCAGGGGGGGGACTCGTAACTACGAGCAGTACTTC. It specifies CATRGGTRNYEQYF.

Here the CDR3 DNA reads TGTGCCAGCAGTGGAGAGCTCCGGACAGGGGGAAAGACCCAGTACTTC. Residues: CASSGELRTGGKTQYF. This chain joins TRBV6-1 and TRBJ2-5, with 10 bases matching TRBD1. In germline, CDR1 is MNHNS, CDR2 SASEGT. V shed 4 bases, J shed 6 bases, and the junction held 11 bases outside the gene matches. The CDR3 is 16 amino acids.

This clone was counted only a few times. This chain joins TRBV6-1 and TRBJ2-3; weak D call: TRBD1 (6 bases). This CDR3 contains 17 residues. The V gene's germline CDR1 is MNHNS and CDR2 SASEGT. The V end was cut by 0 bases, the J end by 3 bases, with 16 bases between. CDR3 amino acids: CASSEARLRGGTDTQYF. DNA of the CDR3: TGTGCCAGCAGTGAAGCGCGTCTCAGGGGCGGAACAGATACGCAGTATTTT.